What follows are 9 T cell receptor beta chains derived from one specimen sequenced in a study of CD8 T cells in ankylosing spondylitis. Regarding the study as a whole: A TCR beta motif made of about 8 highly homologous variants seemed typical of ankylosing spondylitis blood.

TCRdb re-called the 5' RACE reads through MiXCR, storing one row per CDR3 protein. The table shows 700,000 to 1,000,000 distinct CDR3 sequences, with 10% to 15% occurring only once. The antigens of these receptors remain unknown. Sequences were obtained from blood, either unsorted or a sorted T cell fraction (not recorded which). These receptors came from a male donor with ankylosing spondylitis.

This clonotype was seen a handful of times. CDR3 amino acids: CASSFVWQSETQYF. In nucleotides, the CDR3 is TGTGCCAGCAGCTTTGTTTGGCAGTCGGAGACCCAGTACTTC. V gene TRBV12-1 combines with J gene TRBJ2-5. TRBV12-1 is termed a pseudogene. There are 14 residues in the CDR3.

This clonotype was found a few times. V usage is TRBV29-1 and J usage is TRBJ1-2; TRBD1 matches 7 bases. The germline V gene has CDR1 SQVTM and CDR2 ANQGSEA. The CDR3 runs to 14 residues. Trimming cost V 4 bases and J 7 bases; bases outside gene matches: 12. The CDR3 nucleotides read TGCAGCGTTGTCCTACTTGACAGGGTTTCTGGCTACACCTTC. This gives the protein CSVVLLDRVSGYTF.

This clonotype was counted a few times. A junction end diverges from the germline sequence, so it may reflect a read error. This CDR3 is CASSLEVNFGYTF. CDR3 DNA sequence: TGCGCCAGCAGCTTGGAAGTCAACTTTGGCTACACCTTC. The J gene is TRBJ1-2, the V gene TRBV5-1; D gene uncertain. The CDR3 runs to 13 residues. The germline V gene encodes CDR1 SGHRS and CDR2 YFSETQ. Variable domain in full (rest from reference TRBV5-1 and TRBJ1-2): KAGVTQTPRYLIKTRGQQVTLSCSPISGHRSVSWYQQTPGQGLQFLFEYFSETQRNKGNFPGRFSGRQFSNSRSEMNVSTLELGDSALYLCASSLEVNFGYTFGSGTRLTVV.

J is TRBJ1-2 and V is TRBV10-3; no definite D call. CDR1 is ENHRY, CDR2 SYGVKD, per germline. CDR3 length equals 13 residues. Trimming stripped 4 bases from V and 8 bases from J, with 14 bases between. CDR3 in DNA: TGTGCCATCAGTGCCGACCGGGCCGGGGGCTACACCTTC. This sequence encodes CAISADRAGGYTF.

V and J are TRBV28 and TRBJ2-5, with D perhaps being TRBD1 or TRBD2 (5 bases each). The germline V gene has CDR1 MDHEN and CDR2 SYDVKM. This CDR3 contains 15 residues. V lost 6 bases and J 5 bases, leaving 19 bases between the germline ends. CDR3 sequence: CASSPSSGPGETQYF. The CDR3 nucleotides are TGTGCCAGCAGCCCTTCTTCGGGGCCGGGGGAGACCCAGTACTTC.

The chain employs TRBV15 and TRBJ2-1, with unresolved D. Trimming left V 0 bases short and J 5 bases short, with 11 bases between. Germline CDR1 reads LNHNV; CDR2 reads YYDKDF (reference sequence). The CDR3 extends over 15 amino acids. The CDR3 DNA follows: TGTGCCACCAGCAGAGATCTCCTAGAACACAATGAGCAGTTCTTC. It is translated as CATSRDLLEHNEQFF.

This clonotype was detected only a few times. The genes are TRBV27 and TRBJ2-7, with TRBD1 identical over 8 bases. J gave up 0 bases and V 6 bases, and 4 bases lay outside the gene matches. CDR3 length equals 14 residues. Germline V gives CDR1 MNHEY, CDR2 SMNVEV (reference sequence). This CDR3 is CASRADRVSYEQYF. DNA of the CDR3: TGTGCCAGCAGGGCGGACAGGGTCTCCTACGAGCAGTACTTC.

There are a few counts of this clonotype. The V call is TRBV18, the J call TRBJ2-3; D is unresolved. V dropped 6 bases and J dropped 5 bases, with 6 bases sitting between them. The CDR3 is made up of 11 amino acids. CDR1 is KGHSH and CDR2 is LQKENI in the germline V gene. The CDR3 bases are TGTGCCAGCTCCACGCTAGATACGCAGTATTTT. Protein product: CASSTLDTQYF.

This clonotype was seen only a few times. The chain joins TRBV5-1 to TRBJ2-3, with unresolved D. Trimming cost V 0 bases and J 4 bases, with 9 bases left between them. The CDR3 totals 14 residues. Germline values: CDR1 SGHRS, CDR2 YFSETQ. This chain's CDR3 is CASSLGQLSDTQYF. The DNA for the CDR3 is TGCGCCAGCAGCTTGGGCCAGCTATCAGATACGCAGTATTTT.